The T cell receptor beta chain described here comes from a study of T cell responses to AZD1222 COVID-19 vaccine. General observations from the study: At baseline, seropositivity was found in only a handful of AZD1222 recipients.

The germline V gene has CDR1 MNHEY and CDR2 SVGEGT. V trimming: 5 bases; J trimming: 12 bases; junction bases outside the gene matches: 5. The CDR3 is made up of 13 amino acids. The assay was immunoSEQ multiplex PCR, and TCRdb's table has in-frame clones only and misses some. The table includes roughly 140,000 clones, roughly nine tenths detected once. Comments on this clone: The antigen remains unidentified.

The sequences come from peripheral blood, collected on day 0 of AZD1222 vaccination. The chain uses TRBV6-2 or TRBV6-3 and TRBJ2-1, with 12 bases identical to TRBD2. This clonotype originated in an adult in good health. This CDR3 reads CASSRLAGAGQFF. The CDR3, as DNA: TGTGCCAGCAGTCGACTAGCGGGAGCTGGGCAGTTCTTC.